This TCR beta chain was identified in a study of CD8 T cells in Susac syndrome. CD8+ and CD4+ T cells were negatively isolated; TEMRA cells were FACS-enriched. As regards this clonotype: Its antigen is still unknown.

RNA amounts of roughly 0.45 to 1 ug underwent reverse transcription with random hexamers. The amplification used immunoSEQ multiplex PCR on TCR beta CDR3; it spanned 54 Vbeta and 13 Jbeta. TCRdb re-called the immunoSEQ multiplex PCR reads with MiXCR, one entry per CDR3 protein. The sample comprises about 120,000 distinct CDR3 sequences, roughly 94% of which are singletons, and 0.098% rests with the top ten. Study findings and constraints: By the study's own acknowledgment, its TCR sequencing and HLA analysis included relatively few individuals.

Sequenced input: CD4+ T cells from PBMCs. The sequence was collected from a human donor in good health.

The CDR3 loop is CASSLLGLAGSRGIYEQYF. CDR3 nucleotides: TGCGCCAGCAGCTTGCTGGGACTAGCGGGGAGCCGAGGGATATACGAGCAGTACTTC. The V and J genes are TRBV5-1 and TRBJ2-7; TRBD2 matches 13 bases. The CDR3 has 19 residues. V gave up 1 base and J gave up 4 bases; unmatched junction bases: 14. From germline, CDR1 is SGHRS and CDR2 YFSETQ.